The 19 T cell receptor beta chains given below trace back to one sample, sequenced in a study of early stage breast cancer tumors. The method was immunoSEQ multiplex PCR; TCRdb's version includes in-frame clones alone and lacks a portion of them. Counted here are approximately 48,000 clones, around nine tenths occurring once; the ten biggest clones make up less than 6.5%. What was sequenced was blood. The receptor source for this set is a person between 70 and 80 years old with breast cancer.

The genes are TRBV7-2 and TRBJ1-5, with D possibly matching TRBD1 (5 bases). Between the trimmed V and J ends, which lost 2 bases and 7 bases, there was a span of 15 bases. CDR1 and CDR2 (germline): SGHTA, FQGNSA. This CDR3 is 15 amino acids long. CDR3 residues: CASSLWAQGRQPQHF. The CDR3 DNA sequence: TGTGCCAGCAGCTTATGGGCTCAGGGCAGACAGCCCCAGCATTTT.

The CDR3 nucleotides read TGTGCCAGCAGGACTCAGGGAAGGAGTCAACGAGAGACCCAGTACTTC. Encoded protein: CASRTQGRSQRETQYF. The genes are TRBV6-6 and TRBJ2-5; D perhaps matches TRBD1 (5 bases). CDR3 length: 16 residues. Germline V gene data show CDR1 as MNHNY and CDR2 as SVGAGI (reference sequence). V shed 6 bases and J shed 4 bases, with 21 bases lying between them.

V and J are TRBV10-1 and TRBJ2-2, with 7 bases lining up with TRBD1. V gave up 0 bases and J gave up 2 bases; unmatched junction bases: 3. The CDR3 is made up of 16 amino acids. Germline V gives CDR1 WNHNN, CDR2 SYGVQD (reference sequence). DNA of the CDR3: TGCGCCAGCAGTGAGTCTAGACAGGGAAACACCGGGGAGCTGTTTTTT. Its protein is CASSESRQGNTGELFF.

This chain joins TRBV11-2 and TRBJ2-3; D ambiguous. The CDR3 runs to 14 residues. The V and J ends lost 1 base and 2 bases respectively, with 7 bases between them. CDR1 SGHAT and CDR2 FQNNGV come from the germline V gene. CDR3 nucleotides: TGTGCCAGCAGCTTAGGGCCCAACACAGATACGCAGTATTTT. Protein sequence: CASSLGPNTDTQYF.

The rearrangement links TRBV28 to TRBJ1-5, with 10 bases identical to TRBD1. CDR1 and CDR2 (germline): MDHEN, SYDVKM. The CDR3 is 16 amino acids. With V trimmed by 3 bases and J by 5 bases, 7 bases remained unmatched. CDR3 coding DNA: TGTGCCAGCAGTTTGGCGACAGGGGGCGGTCATCAGCCCCAGCATTTT. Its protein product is CASSLATGGGHQPQHF.

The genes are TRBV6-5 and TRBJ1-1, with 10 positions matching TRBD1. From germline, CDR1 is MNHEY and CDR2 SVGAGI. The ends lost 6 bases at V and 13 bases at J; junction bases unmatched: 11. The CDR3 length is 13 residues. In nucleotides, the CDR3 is TGTGCCAGCAGCCGACTTGGGACAGGGGATATTTTCTTT. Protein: CASSRLGTGDIFF.

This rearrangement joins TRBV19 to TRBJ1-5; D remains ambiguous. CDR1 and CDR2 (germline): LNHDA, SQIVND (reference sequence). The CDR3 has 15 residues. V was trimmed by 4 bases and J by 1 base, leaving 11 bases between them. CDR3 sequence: CASSTGFSSNQPQHF. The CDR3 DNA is TGTGCCAGTAGTACAGGTTTTTCGAGCAATCAGCCCCAGCATTTT. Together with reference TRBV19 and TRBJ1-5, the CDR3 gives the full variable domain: DGGITQSPKYLFRKEGQNVTLSCEQNLNHDAMYWYRQDPGQGLRLIYYSQIVNDFQKGDIAEGYSVSREKKESFPLTVTSAQKNPTAFYLCASSTGFSSNQPQHFGDGTRLSIL.

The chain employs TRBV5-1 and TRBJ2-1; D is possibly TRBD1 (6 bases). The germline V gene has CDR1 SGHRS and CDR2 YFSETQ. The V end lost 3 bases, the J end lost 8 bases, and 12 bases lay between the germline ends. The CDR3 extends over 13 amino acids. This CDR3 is CASSWTVGDEQFF. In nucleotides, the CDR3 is TGCGCCAGCAGCTGGACAGTAGGCGATGAGCAGTTCTTC.

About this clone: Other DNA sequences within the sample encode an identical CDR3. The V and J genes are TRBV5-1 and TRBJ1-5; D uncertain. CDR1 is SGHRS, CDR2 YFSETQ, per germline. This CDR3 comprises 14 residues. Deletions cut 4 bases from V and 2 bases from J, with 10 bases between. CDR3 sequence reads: CASSLAGGNQPQHF. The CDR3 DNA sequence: TGCGCCAGCAGCCTCGCGGGAGGCAATCAGCCCCAGCATTTT. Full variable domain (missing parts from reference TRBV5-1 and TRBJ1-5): KAGVTQTPRYLIKTRGQQVTLSCSPISGHRSVSWYQQTPGQGLQFLFEYFSETQRNKGNFPGRFSGRQFSNSRSEMNVSTLELGDSALYLCASSLAGGNQPQHFGDGTRLSIL.

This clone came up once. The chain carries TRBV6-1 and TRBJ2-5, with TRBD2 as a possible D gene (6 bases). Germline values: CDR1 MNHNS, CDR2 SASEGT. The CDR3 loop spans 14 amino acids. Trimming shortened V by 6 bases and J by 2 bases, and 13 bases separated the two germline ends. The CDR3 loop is CASRTLGGQETQYF. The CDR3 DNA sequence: TGTGCCAGCAGGACCTTGGGGGGACAAGAGACCCAGTACTTC.

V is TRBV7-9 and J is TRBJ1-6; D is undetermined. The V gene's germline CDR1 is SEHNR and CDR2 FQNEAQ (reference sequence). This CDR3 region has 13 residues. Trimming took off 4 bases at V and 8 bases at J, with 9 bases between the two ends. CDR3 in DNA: TGTGCCAGCAGCTCTGAGGTGGATTCACCCCTCCACTTT. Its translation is CASSSEVDSPLHF.

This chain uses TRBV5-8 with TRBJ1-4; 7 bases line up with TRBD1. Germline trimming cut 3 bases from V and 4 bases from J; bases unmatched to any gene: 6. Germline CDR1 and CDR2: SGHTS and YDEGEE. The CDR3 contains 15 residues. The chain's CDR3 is CASSYSGTVNEKLFF. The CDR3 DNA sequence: TGTGCCAGCAGCTATTCCGGGACAGTTAATGAAAAACTGTTTTTT. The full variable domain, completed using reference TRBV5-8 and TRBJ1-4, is EAGVTQSPTHLIKTRGQQATLRCSPISGHTSVYWYQQALGLGLQFLLWYDEGEERNRGNFPPRFSGRQFPNYSSELNVNALELEDSALYLCASSYSGTVNEKLFFGSGTQLSVL.

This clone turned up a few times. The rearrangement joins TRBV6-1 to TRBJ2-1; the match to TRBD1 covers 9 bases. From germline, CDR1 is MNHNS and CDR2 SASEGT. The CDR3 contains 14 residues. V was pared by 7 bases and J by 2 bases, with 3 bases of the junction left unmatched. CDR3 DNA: TGTGCCAGCACTAACAGGGGGCCCTACAATGAGCAGTTCTTC. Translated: CASTNRGPYNEQFF.

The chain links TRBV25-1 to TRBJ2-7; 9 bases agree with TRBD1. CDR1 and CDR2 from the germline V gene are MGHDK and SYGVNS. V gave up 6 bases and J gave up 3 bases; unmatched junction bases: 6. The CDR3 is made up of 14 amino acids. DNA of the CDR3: TGTGCCAGCAGACGACAGGGGGAGATCTACGAGCAGTACTTC. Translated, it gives CASRRQGEIYEQYF.

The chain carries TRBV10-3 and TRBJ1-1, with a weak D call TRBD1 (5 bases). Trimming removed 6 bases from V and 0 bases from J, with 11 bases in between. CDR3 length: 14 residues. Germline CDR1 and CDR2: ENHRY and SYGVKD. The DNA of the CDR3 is TGTGCCATCAGCACAGGAAGCATGAACACTGAAGCTTTCTTT. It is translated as CAISTGSMNTEAFF.

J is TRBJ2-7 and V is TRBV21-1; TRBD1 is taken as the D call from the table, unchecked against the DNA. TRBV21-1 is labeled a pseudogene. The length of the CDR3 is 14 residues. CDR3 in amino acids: CASSKEAGNYEQYF. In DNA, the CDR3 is TGTGCCAGCAGCAAAGAGGCAGGGAACTACGAGCAGTACTTC.

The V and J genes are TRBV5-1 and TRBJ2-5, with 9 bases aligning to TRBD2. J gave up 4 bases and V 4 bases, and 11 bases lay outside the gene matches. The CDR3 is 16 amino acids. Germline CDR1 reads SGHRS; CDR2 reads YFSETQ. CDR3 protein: CASSPPSGAAGETQYF. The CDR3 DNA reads TGCGCCAGCAGCCCACCTAGCGGGGCCGCGGGAGAGACCCAGTACTTC.

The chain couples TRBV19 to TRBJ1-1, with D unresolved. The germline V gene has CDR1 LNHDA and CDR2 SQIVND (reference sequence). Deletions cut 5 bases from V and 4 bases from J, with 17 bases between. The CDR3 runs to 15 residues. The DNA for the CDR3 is TGTGCCAGTAGTCCGAATGGGGTAGGGAGCACTGAAGCTTTCTTT. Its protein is CASSPNGVGSTEAFF.

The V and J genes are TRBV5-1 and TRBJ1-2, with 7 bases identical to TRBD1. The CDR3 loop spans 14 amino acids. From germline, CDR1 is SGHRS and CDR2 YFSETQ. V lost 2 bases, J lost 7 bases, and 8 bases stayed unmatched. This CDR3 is CASSLGRGSFGYTF. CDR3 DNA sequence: TGCGCCAGCAGCTTAGGCAGGGGGTCGTTTGGCTACACCTTC.